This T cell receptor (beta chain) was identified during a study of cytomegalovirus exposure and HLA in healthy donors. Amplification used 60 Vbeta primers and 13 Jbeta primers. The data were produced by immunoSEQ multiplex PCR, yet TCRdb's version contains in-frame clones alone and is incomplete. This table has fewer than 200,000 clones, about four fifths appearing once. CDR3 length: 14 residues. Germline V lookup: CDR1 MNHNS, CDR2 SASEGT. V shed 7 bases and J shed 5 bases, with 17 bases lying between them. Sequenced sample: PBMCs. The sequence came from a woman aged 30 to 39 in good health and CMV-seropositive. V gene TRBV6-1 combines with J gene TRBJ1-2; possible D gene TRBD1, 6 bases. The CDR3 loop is CASTPGVGPYGYTF. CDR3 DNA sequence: TGTGCCAGCACCCCAGGGGTGGGGCCTTATGGCTACACCTTC.